This T cell receptor beta chain was found in a study of cytomegalovirus exposure and HLA in healthy donors. Here immunoSEQ multiplex PCR was the method, and the copy in TCRdb shows in-frame clones only, minus some. The table records under 250,000 clones, roughly 84% of them present only once. The CDR3 covers 13 residues. V dropped 3 bases and J dropped 7; count of bases not matched to a gene: 2. Per germline, CDR1 KGHSH and CDR2 LQKENI. The chain carries TRBV18 and TRBJ1-1; 10 nucleotides line up with TRBD1. The sample was PBMCs. The receptor was derived from a man in his late teens or twenties in good health and CMV-seropositive. Here the CDR3 DNA reads TGTGCCAGCTCACCGGGACAGGGGATTGAAGCTTTCTTT. Translating gives CASSPGQGIEAFF.